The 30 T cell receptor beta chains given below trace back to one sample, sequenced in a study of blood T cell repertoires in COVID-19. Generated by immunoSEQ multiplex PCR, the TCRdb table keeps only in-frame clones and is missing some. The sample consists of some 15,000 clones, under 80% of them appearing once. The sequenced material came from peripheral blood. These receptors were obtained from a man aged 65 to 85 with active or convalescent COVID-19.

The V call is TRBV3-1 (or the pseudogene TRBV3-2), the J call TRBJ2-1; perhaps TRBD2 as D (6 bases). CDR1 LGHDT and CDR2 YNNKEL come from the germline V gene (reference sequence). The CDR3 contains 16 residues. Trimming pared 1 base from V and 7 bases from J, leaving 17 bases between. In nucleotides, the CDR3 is TGTGCCAGCAGCCAAGGGAGGGAGGCGGGGAGGAATGAGCAGTTCTTC. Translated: CASSQGREAGRNEQFF.

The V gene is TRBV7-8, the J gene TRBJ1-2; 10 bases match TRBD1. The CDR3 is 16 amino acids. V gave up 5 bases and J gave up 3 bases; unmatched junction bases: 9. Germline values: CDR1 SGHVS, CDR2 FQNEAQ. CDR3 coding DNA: TGTGCCAGCAGCCTAACTGGACAGGGGGAGGACTATGGCTACACCTTC. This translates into CASSLTGQGEDYGYTF.

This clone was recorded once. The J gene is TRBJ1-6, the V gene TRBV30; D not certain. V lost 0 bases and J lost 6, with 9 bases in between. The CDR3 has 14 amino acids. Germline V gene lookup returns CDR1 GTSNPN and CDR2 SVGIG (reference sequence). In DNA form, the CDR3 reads TGTGCCTGGAGTGTAACAACCTTTAATTCACCCCTCCACTTT. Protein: CAWSVTTFNSPLHF. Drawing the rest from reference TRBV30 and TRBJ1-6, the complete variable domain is SQTIHQWPATLVQPVGSPLSLECTVEGTSNPNLYWYRQAAGRGLQLLFYSVGIGQISSEVPQNLSASRPQDRQFILSSKKLLLSDSGFYLCAWSVTTFNSPLHFGNGTRLTVT.

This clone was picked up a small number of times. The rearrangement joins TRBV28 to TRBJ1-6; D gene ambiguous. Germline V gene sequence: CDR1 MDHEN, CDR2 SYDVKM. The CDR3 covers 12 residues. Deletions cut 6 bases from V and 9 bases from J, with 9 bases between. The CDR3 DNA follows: TGTGCCAGCAGCCTAGTCGGTTCACCCCTCCACTTT. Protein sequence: CASSLVGSPLHF.

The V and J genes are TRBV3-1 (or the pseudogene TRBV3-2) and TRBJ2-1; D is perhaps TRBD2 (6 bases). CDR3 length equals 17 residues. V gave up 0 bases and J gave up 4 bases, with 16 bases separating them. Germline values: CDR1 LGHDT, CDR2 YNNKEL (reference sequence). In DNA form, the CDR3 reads TGTGCCAGCAGCCAAGATTTTCGGCTAGCGAGTTACAATGAGCAGTTCTTC. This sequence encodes CASSQDFRLASYNEQFF.

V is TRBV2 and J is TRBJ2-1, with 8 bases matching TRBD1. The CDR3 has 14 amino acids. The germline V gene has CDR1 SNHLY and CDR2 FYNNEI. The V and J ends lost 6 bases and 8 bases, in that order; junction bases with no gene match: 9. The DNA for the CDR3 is TGTGCCAGCAGGGAGCAGGGGGCTTCCCATGAGCAGTTCTTC. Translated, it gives CASREQGASHEQFF.

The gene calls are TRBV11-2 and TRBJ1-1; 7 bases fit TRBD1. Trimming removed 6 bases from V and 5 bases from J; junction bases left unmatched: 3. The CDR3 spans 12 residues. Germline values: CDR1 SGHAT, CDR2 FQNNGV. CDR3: CASREGATEAFF. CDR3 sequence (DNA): TGTGCCAGCAGAGAGGGGGCGACTGAAGCTTTCTTT.

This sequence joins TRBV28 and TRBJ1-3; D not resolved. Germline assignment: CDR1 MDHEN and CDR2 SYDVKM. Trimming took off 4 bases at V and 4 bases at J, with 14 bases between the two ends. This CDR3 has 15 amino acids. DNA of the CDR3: TGTGCCAGCAGTTCGACAACCGCTCCCGGAAACACCATATATTTT. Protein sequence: CASSSTTAPGNTIYF. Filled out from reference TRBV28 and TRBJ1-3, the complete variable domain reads DVKVTQSSRYLVKRTGEKVFLECVQDMDHENMFWYRQDPGLGLRLIYFSYDVKMKEKGDIPEGYSVSREKKERFSLILESASTNQTSMYLCASSSTTAPGNTIYFGEGSWLTVV.

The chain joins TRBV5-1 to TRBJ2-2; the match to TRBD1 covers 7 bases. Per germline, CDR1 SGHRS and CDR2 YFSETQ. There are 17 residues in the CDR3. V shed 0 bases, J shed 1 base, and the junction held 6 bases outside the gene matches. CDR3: CASSLVMDRLNTGELFF. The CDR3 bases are TGCGCCAGCAGCTTGGTGATGGACAGGCTGAACACCGGGGAGCTGTTTTTT.

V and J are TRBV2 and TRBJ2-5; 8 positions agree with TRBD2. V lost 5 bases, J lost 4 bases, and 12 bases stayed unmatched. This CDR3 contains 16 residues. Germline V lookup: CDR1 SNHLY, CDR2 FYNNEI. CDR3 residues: CASSSTGTRGGETQYF. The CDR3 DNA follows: TGTGCCAGCAGTAGTACCGGGACTAGAGGAGGAGAGACCCAGTACTTC.

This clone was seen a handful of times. The DNA for the CDR3 is TGTGCCAGCAGCTTGACAGTTGAGGGAAACACCATATATTTT. Protein product: CASSLTVEGNTIYF. The chain recombines TRBV5-4 with TRBJ1-3; no clear D. Germline V gene lookup returns CDR1 SGHNT and CDR2 YYREEE (reference sequence). The V end was cut by 1 base, the J end by 4 bases, with 9 bases between. This CDR3 spans 14 amino acids.

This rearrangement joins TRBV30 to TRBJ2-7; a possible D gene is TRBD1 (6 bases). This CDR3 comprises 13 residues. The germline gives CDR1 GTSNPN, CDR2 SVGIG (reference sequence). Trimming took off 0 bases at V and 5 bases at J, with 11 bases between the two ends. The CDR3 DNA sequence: TGTGCCTGGAGTGTGGGGGCCCGGGACGAGCAGTACTTC. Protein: CAWSVGARDEQYF.

The CDR3 loop is CATSDKDRGTYNEQFF. The CDR3 DNA reads as TGTGCCACCAGTGACAAGGACAGGGGAACCTACAATGAGCAGTTCTTC. The chain recombines TRBV24-1 with TRBJ2-1; 9 bases line up with TRBD1. V lost 4 bases and J lost 2; bases outside the gene matches: 5. The germline gives CDR1 KGHDR, CDR2 SFDVKD. The CDR3 length is 16 residues.

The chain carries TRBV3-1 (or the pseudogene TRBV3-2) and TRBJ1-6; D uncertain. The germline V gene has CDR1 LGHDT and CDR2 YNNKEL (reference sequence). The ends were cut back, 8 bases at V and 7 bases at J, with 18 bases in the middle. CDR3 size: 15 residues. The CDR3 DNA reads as TGTGCCAGCGGAACCGAGAACCGCGGGAATTCACCCCTCCACTTT. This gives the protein CASGTENRGNSPLHF.

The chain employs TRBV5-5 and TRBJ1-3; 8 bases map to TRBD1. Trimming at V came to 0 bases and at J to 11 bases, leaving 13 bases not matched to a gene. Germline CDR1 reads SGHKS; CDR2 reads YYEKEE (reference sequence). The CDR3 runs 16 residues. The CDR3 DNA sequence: TGTGCCAGCAGCTTGGTAGGACAGGGAACTCGCTCGCCCATATATTTT. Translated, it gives CASSLVGQGTRSPIYF.

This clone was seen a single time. CDR3 nucleotides: TGTGCCAGCAGCTCAGGCCCACTAGCGGGAGGCACCGGGGAGCTGTTTTTT. Translating it yields CASSSGPLAGGTGELFF. V is TRBV11-3 and J is TRBJ2-2; TRBD2 matches 12 bases. Germline V gene sequence: CDR1 SGHNT, CDR2 YENEEA. CDR3 length equals 17 residues. V lost 4 bases, J lost 4 bases, and 7 bases stayed unmatched.

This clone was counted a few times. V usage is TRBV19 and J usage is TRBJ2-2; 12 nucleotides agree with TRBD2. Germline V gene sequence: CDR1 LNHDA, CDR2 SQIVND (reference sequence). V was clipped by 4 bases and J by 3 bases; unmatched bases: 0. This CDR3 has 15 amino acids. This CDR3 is CASSRLAGDTGELFF. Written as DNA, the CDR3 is TGTGCCAGTAGTAGACTAGCGGGAGACACCGGGGAGCTGTTTTTT.

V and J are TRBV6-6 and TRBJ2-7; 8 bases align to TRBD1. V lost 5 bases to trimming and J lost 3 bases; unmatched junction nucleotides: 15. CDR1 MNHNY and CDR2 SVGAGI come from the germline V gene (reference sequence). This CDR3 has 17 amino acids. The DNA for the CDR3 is TGTGCCAGCAGTCGCCTTCCCGGGCCAGGGGGCCACTACGAGCAGTACTTC. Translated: CASSRLPGPGGHYEQYF.

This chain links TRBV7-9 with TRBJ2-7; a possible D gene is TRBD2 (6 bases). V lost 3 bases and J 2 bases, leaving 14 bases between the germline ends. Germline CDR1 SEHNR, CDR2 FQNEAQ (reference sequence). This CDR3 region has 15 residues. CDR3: CASSLGDGGTYEQYF. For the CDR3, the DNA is TGTGCCAGCAGCTTGGGGGACGGAGGGACCTACGAGCAGTACTTC. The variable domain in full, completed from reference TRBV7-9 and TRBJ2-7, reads DTGVSQNPRHKITKRGQNVTFRCDPISEHNRLYWYRQTLGQGPEFLTYFQNEAQLEKSRLLSDRFSAERPKGSFSTLEIQRTEQGDSAMYLCASSLGDGGTYEQYFGPGTRLTVT.

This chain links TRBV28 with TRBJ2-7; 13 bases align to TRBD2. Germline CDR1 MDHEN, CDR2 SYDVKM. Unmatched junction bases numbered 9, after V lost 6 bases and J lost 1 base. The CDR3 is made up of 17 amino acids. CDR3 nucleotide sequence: TGTGCCAGCAGGGCCCCGCGACTAGCGGGGGGTTCCTACGAGCAGTACTTC. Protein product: CASRAPRLAGGSYEQYF.

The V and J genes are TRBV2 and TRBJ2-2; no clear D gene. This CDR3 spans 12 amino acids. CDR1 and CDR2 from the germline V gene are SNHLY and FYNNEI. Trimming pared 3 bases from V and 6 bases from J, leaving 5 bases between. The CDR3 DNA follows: TGTGCCAGCAGTGATCGTTCCGGGGAGCTGTTTTTT. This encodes CASSDRSGELFF.

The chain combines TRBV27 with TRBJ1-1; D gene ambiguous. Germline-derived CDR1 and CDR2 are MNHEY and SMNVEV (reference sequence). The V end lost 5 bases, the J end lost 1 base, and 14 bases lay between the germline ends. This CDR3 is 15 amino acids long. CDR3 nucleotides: TGTGCCAGCAGTACCCGTGGAGGAGGGAACACTGAAGCTTTCTTT. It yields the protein CASSTRGGGNTEAFF.

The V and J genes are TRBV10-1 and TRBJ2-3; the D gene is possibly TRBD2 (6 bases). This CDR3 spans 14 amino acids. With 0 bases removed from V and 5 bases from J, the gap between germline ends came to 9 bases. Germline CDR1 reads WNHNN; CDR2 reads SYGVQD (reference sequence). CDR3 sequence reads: CASSESGGEDTQYF. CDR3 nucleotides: TGCGCCAGCAGTGAGTCGGGGGGAGAAGATACGCAGTATTTT.

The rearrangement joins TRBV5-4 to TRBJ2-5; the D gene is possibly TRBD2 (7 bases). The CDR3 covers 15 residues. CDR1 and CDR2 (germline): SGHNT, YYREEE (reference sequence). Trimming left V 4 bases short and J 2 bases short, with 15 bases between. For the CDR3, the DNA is TGTGCCAGCAGCATCAAACAGGGAGGGCAAGAGACCCAGTACTTC. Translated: CASSIKQGGQETQYF.

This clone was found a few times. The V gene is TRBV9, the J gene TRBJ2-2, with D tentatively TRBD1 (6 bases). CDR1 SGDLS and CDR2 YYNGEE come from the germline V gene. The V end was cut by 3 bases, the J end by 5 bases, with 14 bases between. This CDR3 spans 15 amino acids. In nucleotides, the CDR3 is TGTGCCAGCAGCGGCAGACAGGCGGGTACCGGGGAGCTGTTTTTT. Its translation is CASSGRQAGTGELFF.

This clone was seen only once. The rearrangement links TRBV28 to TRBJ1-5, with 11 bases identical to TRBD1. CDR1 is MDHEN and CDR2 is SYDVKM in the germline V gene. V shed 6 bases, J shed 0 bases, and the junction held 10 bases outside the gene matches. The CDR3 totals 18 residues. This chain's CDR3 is CASSIFGTGGYSNQPQHF. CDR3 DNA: TGTGCCAGCAGCATCTTTGGGACAGGGGGATATAGCAATCAGCCCCAGCATTTT.

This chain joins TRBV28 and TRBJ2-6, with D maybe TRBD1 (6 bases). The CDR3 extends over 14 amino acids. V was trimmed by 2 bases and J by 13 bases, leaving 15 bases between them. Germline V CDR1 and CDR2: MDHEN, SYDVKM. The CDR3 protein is CASSLRGTRGVLTF. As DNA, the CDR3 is TGTGCCAGCAGTTTACGAGGGACACGAGGGGTCCTGACTTTC.

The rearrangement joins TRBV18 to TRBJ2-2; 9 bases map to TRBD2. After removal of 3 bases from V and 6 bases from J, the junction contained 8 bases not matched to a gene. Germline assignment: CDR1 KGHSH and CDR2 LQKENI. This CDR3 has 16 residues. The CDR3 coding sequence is TGTGCCAGCTCACCGGAAAGCGGGGGGCTCGCCGGGGAGCTGTTTTTT. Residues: CASSPESGGLAGELFF. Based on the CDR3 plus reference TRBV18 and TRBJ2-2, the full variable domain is NAGVMQNPRHLVRRRGQEARLRCSPMKGHSHVYWYRQLPEEGLKFMVYLQKENIIDESGMPKERFSAEFPKEGPSILRIQQVVRGDSAAYFCASSPESGGLAGELFFGEGSRLTVL.

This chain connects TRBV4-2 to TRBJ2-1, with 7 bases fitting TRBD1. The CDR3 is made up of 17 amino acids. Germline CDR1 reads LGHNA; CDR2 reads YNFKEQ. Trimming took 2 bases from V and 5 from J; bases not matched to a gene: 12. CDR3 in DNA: TGTGCCAGCAGCCAATTATCTACGAGACAGGGAAACAATGAGCAGTTCTTC. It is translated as CASSQLSTRQGNNEQFF.

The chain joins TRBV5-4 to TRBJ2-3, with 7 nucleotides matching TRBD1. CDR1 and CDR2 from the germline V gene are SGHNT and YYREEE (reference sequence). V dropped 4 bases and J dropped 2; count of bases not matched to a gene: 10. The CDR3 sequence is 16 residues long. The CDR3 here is CASSPSRQGHTDTQYF. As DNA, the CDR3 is TGTGCCAGCAGCCCATCCAGACAGGGACACACAGATACGCAGTATTTT.